The 28 T cell receptor beta chains reported below all come from one sample, sequenced in a study of identical twins. TCRdb reprocessed the 5' RACE reads with MiXCR, giving one entry per CDR3 protein. The data show 250,000 or so distinct CDR3 sequences, roughly 13% seen once. These data are also associated with another study on yellow fever vaccine responses in identical twins.

Sequencing was performed on memory (CD45RO+) T cells sorted from blood. These receptors came from a woman aged 18-29 years in good health.

The table lists this clonotype with a few counts. The genes are TRBV18 and TRBJ2-7; D unresolved. The CDR3 consists of 15 residues. V gave up 3 bases and J gave up 0 bases, with 12 bases separating them. Germline CDR1 reads KGHSH; CDR2 reads LQKENI. Here the CDR3 DNA reads TGTGCCAGCTCACCCGGTTTTTCGAGCTCCTACGAGCAGTACTTC. Protein sequence: CASSPGFSSSYEQYF. Complete variable domain (other parts from reference TRBV18 and TRBJ2-7): NAGVMQNPRHLVRRRGQEARLRCSPMKGHSHVYWYRQLPEEGLKFMVYLQKENIIDESGMPKERFSAEFPKEGPSILRIQQVVRGDSAAYFCASSPGFSSSYEQYFGPGTRLTVT.

The genes are TRBV6-2 or TRBV6-3 and TRBJ2-1, with D unclear. V was trimmed by 7 bases and J by 9 bases, leaving 16 bases between them. This CDR3 has 13 amino acids. CDR1 is MNHEY and CDR2 is SVGEGT in the germline V gene. The CDR3 region has the DNA TGTGCCAGCACTCTTCGTCGGAATACTGAGCAGTTCTTC. Translating gives CASTLRRNTEQFF.

J is TRBJ2-2 and V is TRBV7-2; tentatively, D is TRBD2 (7 bases). CDR1 is SGHTA, CDR2 FQGNSA, per germline. Between the trimmed V and J ends, which lost 5 bases and 4 bases, there was a span of 14 bases. The CDR3 spans 15 residues. The chain's CDR3 is CASSRRGGVTGELFF. The CDR3 DNA follows: TGTGCCAGCAGCCGCCGAGGGGGGGTCACCGGGGAGCTGTTTTTT.

The V call is TRBV29-1, the J call TRBJ2-7, with D perhaps assigned TRBD1 or TRBD2 (5 bases each). This CDR3 is 13 amino acids long. Trimming took off 6 bases at V and 0 bases at J, with 12 bases between the two ends. The germline gives CDR1 SQVTM, CDR2 ANQGSEA. CDR3 protein: CSVEGRDSYEQYF. The DNA of the CDR3 is TGCAGCGTCGAGGGCAGGGACTCCTACGAGCAGTACTTC.

This clonotype was found a few times. Here the CDR3 DNA reads TGTGCCAGCACGGATAGTGGGTACATTCAGTACTTC. This sequence encodes CASTDSGYIQYF. J is TRBJ2-4 and V is TRBV6-6; unclear D gene. CDR3 length equals 12 residues. Germline lookup yields CDR1 MNHNY and CDR2 SVGAGI (reference sequence). The V and J ends lost 7 bases and 8 bases respectively, with 12 bases between them.

As regards this clonotype: Mismatch with germline at one junction end may stem from a read error. The chain joins TRBV6-1 to TRBJ2-5; 7 bases line up with TRBD2. CDR1 is MNHNS and CDR2 is SASEGT in the germline V gene. The CDR3 contains 13 residues. The CDR3 DNA is TGTACCAGCAGCCAGACTAGCCGGGAGACCCAGTACTTC. Its translation is CTSSQTSRETQYF.

This clonotype was recorded many times. This chain joins TRBV16 and TRBJ2-7; 8 nucleotides align to TRBD1. Germline lookup yields CDR1 KGHSY and CDR2 FQNENV. The CDR3 has 16 amino acids. V gave up 0 bases and J gave up 6 bases; unmatched junction bases: 10. CDR3 DNA: TGTGCCAGCAGCCAATCCTTAGGGACAGGTCCCCTCGAGCAGTACTTC. This codes for CASSQSLGTGPLEQYF.

This clonotype turned up a few times. The chain has TRBV20-1 and TRBJ2-7; 8 bases fit TRBD1. The V gene end was trimmed by 3 bases and the J gene end by 5 bases; junction bases not matched to a gene: 3. CDR1 and CDR2 (germline): DFQATT, SNEGSKA (reference sequence). The CDR3 spans 12 residues. CDR3 loop: CSARDRVHEQYF. CDR3 bases: TGCAGTGCTAGGGACAGGGTACACGAGCAGTACTTC.

This clonotype appeared a few times. This rearrangement joins TRBV9 to TRBJ2-7, with unresolved D. The CDR3 loop spans 13 amino acids. V was cut by 0 bases and J by 2 bases, with 6 bases left in between. In germline, CDR1 is SGDLS, CDR2 YYNGEE. The CDR3, as DNA: TGTGCCAGCAGCGTAGACATAGCCTACGAGCAGTACTTC. It is translated as CASSVDIAYEQYF.

This clonotype turned up a few times. V gene TRBV12-3 or TRBV12-4 combines with J gene TRBJ2-7, with D unresolved. There are 14 residues in the CDR3. With 6 bases removed from V and 0 bases from J, the gap between germline ends came to 12 bases. The CDR3 region has the DNA TGTGCCAGCAGACCGACAATTAGCTCCTACGAGCAGTACTTC. Translation: CASRPTISSYEQYF.

This chain joins TRBV7-2 and TRBJ2-1; D might be TRBD1 (5 bases). The CDR3 runs 13 residues. Germline V gene data show CDR1 as SGHTA and CDR2 as FQGNSA. V lost 0 bases and J lost 6, with 6 bases in between. The CDR3 nucleotides read TGTGCCAGCAGCTTAGCCAGGGCCAATGAGCAGTTCTTC. This codes for CASSLARANEQFF. Based on the CDR3 plus reference TRBV7-2 and TRBJ2-1, the full variable domain is GAGVSQSPSNKVTEKGKDVELRCDPISGHTALYWYRQSLGQGLEFLIYFQGNSAPDKSGLPSDRFSAERTGGSVSTLTIQRTQQEDSAVYLCASSLARANEQFFGPGTRLTVL.

A note on this clonotype: The junction differs from germline at one of its ends, possibly a read error. The V and J genes are TRBV9 and TRBJ2-1; 7 bases are a match to TRBD1. Germline CDR1 and CDR2: SGDLS and YYNGEE. The CDR3 length is 11 residues. CDR3 nucleotide sequence: TGTGCCTGCAGCATGTACAGGGGGCAGTTCTTC. Protein product: CACSMYRGQFF.

The chain has TRBV5-4 and TRBJ2-1; weak D call: TRBD1 (6 bases). The V end was cut by 6 bases, the J end by 3 bases, with 19 bases between. Germline CDR1 is SGHNT and CDR2 is YYREEE (reference sequence). The CDR3 has 16 amino acids. CDR3 in DNA: TGTGCCAGCATAACAAACGCACCGGGACACTACAATGAGCAGTTCTTC. It encodes CASITNAPGHYNEQFF.

The chain joins TRBV5-1 to TRBJ2-1; D not resolved. Germline loops: CDR1 SGHRS, CDR2 YFSETQ. The CDR3 covers 17 residues. V dropped 3 bases and J dropped 5 bases, with 21 bases sitting between them. The chain's CDR3 is CASSSGGTQKPNNEQFF. The CDR3 DNA sequence: TGCGCCAGCAGCTCCGGTGGAACCCAAAAACCAAACAATGAGCAGTTCTTC.

This clonotype was seen a handful of times. V and J are TRBV10-2 and TRBJ2-7, with 9 nucleotides matching TRBD1. V trimming: 6 bases; J trimming: 5 bases; junction bases outside the gene matches: 8. The germline V gene encodes CDR1 WSHSY and CDR2 SAAADI. The CDR3 loop spans 14 amino acids. CDR3 bases: TGCGCCAGCAGACCGGGACAGGGTGCCCACGAGCAGTACTTC. It encodes CASRPGQGAHEQYF.

This clonotype was detected a few times. This chain connects TRBV12-5 to TRBJ2-1, with 8 nucleotides matching TRBD1. The CDR3 sequence is 14 residues long. V lost 3 bases and J lost 4; bases outside the gene matches: 2. Germline loops: CDR1 LGHNT, CDR2 FRNRAP. CDR3 coding DNA: TGTGCTAGTGGTTTACAGGGGGGATACAATGAGCAGTTCTTC. It yields the protein CASGLQGGYNEQFF.

In this sample, this clonotype turned up a few times. J is TRBJ2-5 and V is TRBV20-1; D might be TRBD1 (5 bases). V was trimmed by 4 bases and J by 2 bases, leaving 8 bases between them. The CDR3 runs to 12 residues. Germline CDR1 and CDR2: DFQATT and SNEGSKA (reference sequence). CDR3 amino acids: CSATRDQETQYF. The DNA for the CDR3 is TGCAGTGCTACCAGGGATCAAGAGACCCAGTACTTC.

This clonotype was found a few times. This chain links TRBV6-2 or TRBV6-3 with TRBJ2-7; 9 bases are shared with TRBD1. This CDR3 comprises 15 residues. V gave up 6 bases and J gave up 0 bases; unmatched junction bases: 6. Germline CDR1 is MNHEY and CDR2 is SVGEGT. The CDR3 is CASRDGTGYSYEQYF. CDR3 DNA sequence: TGTGCCAGCAGAGACGGGACAGGGTACTCCTACGAGCAGTACTTC.

In its sample, this clonotype was seen a few times. This rearrangement joins TRBV5-1 to TRBJ1-1, with TRBD1 matching over 7 bases. After removal of 4 bases from V and 0 bases from J, the junction contained 12 bases not matched to a gene. CDR3 length: 17 residues. Germline CDR1 SGHRS, CDR2 YFSETQ. This CDR3 is CASSKERRGQMNTEAFF. CDR3 nucleotides: TGCGCCAGCAGCAAAGAACGACGGGGACAGATGAACACTGAAGCTTTCTTT.

This clonotype has ten or more counts. The DNA of the CDR3 is TGTGCCAGCAGTTCGGGGGGTAGCTCCTATAATTCACCCCTCCACTTT. Protein: CASSSGGSSYNSPLHF. The V gene is TRBV12-3 or TRBV12-4, the J gene TRBJ1-6, with D possibly matching TRBD1 (5 bases). There are 16 residues in the CDR3. Trimming removed 4 bases from V and 0 bases from J, with 10 bases in between.

The V call is TRBV14, the J call TRBJ2-1, with D uncertain. V gave up 3 bases and J gave up 7 bases, with 16 bases separating them. Germline V gene lookup returns CDR1 SGHDN and CDR2 FVKESK. The CDR3 contains 15 residues. The chain's CDR3 is CASSQFLGQSNEQFF. The CDR3 bases are TGTGCCAGCAGCCAGTTCTTGGGCCAAAGTAATGAGCAGTTCTTC.

Notes on this clonotype: Since a much larger clone is just one base distant, this may be a read error. The gene calls are TRBV7-2 and TRBJ2-5, with a weak D call TRBD1 (5 bases). The length of the CDR3 is 13 residues. V was clipped by 1 base and J by 2 bases, with 5 bases between them. Germline values: CDR1 SGHTA, CDR2 FQGNSA. CDR3 bases: TGTGCCAGCAGCTTAGACAGGCAAGAGACCCAGTACTTC. Encoded protein: CASSLDRQETQYF.

This clonotype was observed a handful of times. At one end, the junction sequence differs from germline, possibly due to a read error. The chain joins TRBV7-9 to TRBJ2-2; D is unclear. CDR1 is SEHNR and CDR2 is FQNEAQ in the germline V gene (reference sequence). The CDR3 is 14 amino acids. The CDR3 DNA reads as TGTGCCAGCAGCTTTTCTTGGAACCCCGGGGAGCTGTTTTTT. Translation gives CASSFSWNPGELFF.

V is TRBV6-1 and J is TRBJ2-1; D is tentatively TRBD1 or TRBD2 (6 bases each). Germline loops: CDR1 MNHNS, CDR2 SASEGT. Trimming took 6 bases from V and 2 from J, leaving 14 bases between them. CDR3 length: 15 residues. This CDR3 reads CASSRGTRTYNEQFF. The CDR3 coding sequence is TGTGCCAGCAGCCGCGGGACAAGGACCTACAATGAGCAGTTCTTC.

This clonotype was counted only a few times. The chain recombines TRBV24-1 with TRBJ2-3; D is ambiguous. Trimming removed 6 bases from V and 2 bases from J, with 8 bases in between. This CDR3 spans 13 amino acids. Germline V CDR1 and CDR2: KGHDR, SFDVKD. CDR3 sequence reads: CATSTDPTDTQYF. In DNA, the CDR3 is TGTGCCACCAGTACGGATCCCACAGATACGCAGTATTTT.

This clonotype was seen a few times. The V and J genes are TRBV28 and TRBJ2-7, with 9 nucleotides matching TRBD1. Losses at the gene ends were 3 bases for V and 0 bases for J; bases not matched to a gene: 3. CDR1 MDHEN and CDR2 SYDVKM come from the germline V gene. This CDR3 is 15 amino acids long. The CDR3 protein is CASSFGTGPSYEQYF. CDR3 bases: TGTGCCAGCAGTTTCGGGACAGGGCCCTCCTACGAGCAGTACTTC. Drawing the rest from reference TRBV28 and TRBJ2-7, the complete variable domain is DVKVTQSSRYLVKRTGEKVFLECVQDMDHENMFWYRQDPGLGLRLIYFSYDVKMKEKGDIPEGYSVSREKKERFSLILESASTNQTSMYLCASSFGTGPSYEQYFGPGTRLTVT.

This chain uses TRBV12-3 or TRBV12-4 with TRBJ2-1; D is possibly TRBD1 or TRBD2 (6 bases each). The CDR3 covers 15 residues. Between the trimmed V and J ends, which lost 3 bases and 5 bases, there was a span of 14 bases. CDR3 amino acids: CASSFKGGDHNEQFF. CDR3 DNA sequence: TGTGCCAGCAGTTTCAAGGGGGGAGACCACAATGAGCAGTTCTTC.

This clonotype occurred a few times. The CDR3 nucleotides read TGTGCCAGCAGCTCAGGGACAGGGGGCACCGGGGAGCTGTTTTTT. As protein: CASSSGTGGTGELFF. The chain employs TRBV7-6 and TRBJ2-2; 11 bases fit TRBD1. The CDR3 covers 15 residues. The V and J ends lost 4 bases and 4 bases, in that order; junction bases with no gene match: 2. Looked up from germline, CDR1 is SGHVS and CDR2 is FNYEAQ.